These T cell receptor beta chains were read from a single sample in a study of blood T cells in healthy people across ages. TCRdb reprocessed the 5' RACE reads via MiXCR and lists one record per CDR3 protein. The sample includes 1 million or so distinct CDR3 sequences, approximately 26% of them seen just once. The sample was also linked to a second study, of T cells of mothers and their children.

The sequencing sample was made of blood. The source of these receptors is a girl under 10 years old in good health. Each CDR3 is given with its conserved first and last residue. A D gene is named only where the DNA matches it firmly. Only part of the rows carry a size: once, few, many, or a class if the clone is expanded.

V,D,size,J,CDR3,DNA
TRBV10-2,TRBD2,NA,TRBJ2-4,CASSGPTGLYSGAKNIQYF,TGCGCCAGCAGTGGCCCTACGGGACTATACTCGGGTGCCAAAAACATTCAGTACTTC
TRBV12-3/TRBV12-4,TRBD1,NA,TRBJ1-2,CASSVTTGQGYYGYTF,TGTGCCAGCAGCGTCACCACGGGACAGGGATACTATGGCTACACCTTC
TRBV4-3,NA,few,TRBJ2-2,CASSPQNLDSYTGELFF,TGCGCCAGCAGCCCCCAGAATTTAGACTCATACACCGGGGAGCTGTTTTTT
TRBV28,TRBD1,few,TRBJ2-1,CASSNYPKADRDNNEQFF,TGTGCCAGCAGCAATTACCCGAAGGCCGACAGGGACAACAATGAGCAGTTCTTC
TRBV6-5,TRBD2,NA,TRBJ2-7,CASSSRGLAVARDEQYF,TGTGCCAGCAGTTCCCGAGGACTAGCGGTTGCCCGGGACGAGCAGTACTTC
TRBV20-1,NA,NA,TRBJ2-3,CSATRTRGTQYF,TGCAGTGCTACAAGGACCCGAGGTACGCAGTATTTT
TRBV19,NA,NA,TRBJ1-6,CASSPDYSPLHF,TGTGCCAGTAGTCCAGATTATTCACCCCTCCACTTT
TRBV7-9,NA,NA,TRBJ2-5,CASSLISTWEESETQYF,TGTGCCAGCAGCTTAATAAGTACTTGGGAGGAGAGTGAGACCCAGTACTTC
TRBV7-2,NA,few,TRBJ1-2,CASSPTGGGGTNGYTF,TGTGCCAGCAGCCCCACGGGGGGAGGGGGAACGAATGGCTACACCTTC
TRBV7-8,NA,NA,TRBJ2-1,CASSLGPGVGSYNEQFF,TGTGCCAGCAGCTTAGGGCCAGGGGTGGGCTCCTACAATGAGCAGTTCTTC
TRBV4-1,NA,NA,TRBJ1-2,CASSLEDPGIGDGYTF,TGCGCCAGCAGTCTGGAGGATCCAGGGATAGGAGATGGCTACACCTTC
TRBV7-2,NA,NA,TRBJ2-3,CASSEDPFTDTQYF,TGTGCCAGCAGCGAGGACCCTTTCACAGATACGCAGTATTTT
TRBV7-9,NA,NA,TRBJ2-5,CASSLVLVWDWETQYF,TGTGCCAGCAGCTTAGTGTTGGTGTGGGACTGGGAGACCCAGTACTTC
TRBV7-2,NA,NA,TRBJ2-7,CARSLGLARYEQYF,TGTGCCAGAAGCTTAGGACTGGCCAGATACGAGCAGTACTTC
TRBV6-2/TRBV6-3,NA,NA,TRBJ1-2,CASSYSIEMGTYGYTF,TGTGCCAGCAGTTACTCGATTGAAATGGGGACCTATGGCTACACCTTC
TRBV7-2,NA,NA,TRBJ2-5,CASSWTETQYF,TGTGCCAGCAGCTGGACAGAGACCCAGTACTTC
TRBV12-3/TRBV12-4,NA,few,TRBJ1-3,CASSYRPRSGNTIYF,TGTGCCAGCAGCTACAGGCCCCGCTCTGGAAACACCATATATTTT
TRBV29-1,NA,NA,TRBJ1-1,CSVASTANPEAFF,TGCAGCGTCGCATCGACAGCGAATCCTGAAGCTTTCTTT
TRBV15,NA,NA,TRBJ1-1,CATSRGLQAEAFF,TGTGCCACCAGCAGAGGTTTACAGGCGGAAGCTTTCTTT
TRBV29-1,NA,few,TRBJ2-6,CSVDWAGASGANVLTF,TGCAGCGTTGATTGGGCAGGGGCCTCTGGGGCCAACGTCCTGACTTTC
TRBV7-9,NA,NA,TRBJ1-1,CATSGAGGTEAFF,TGTGCCACCTCAGGGGCGGGGGGCACTGAAGCTTTCTTT
TRBV2,NA,NA,TRBJ2-5,CASIRGGETQYF,TGTGCCAGCATTCGAGGGGGAGAGACCCAGTACTTC
TRBV4-1,TRBD2,NA,TRBJ2-7,CASSQVGRREAYEQYF,TGCGCCAGCAGCCAAGTTGGGCGTCGGGAGGCCTACGAGCAGTACTTC
TRBV5-1,TRBD1,few,TRBJ2-2,CASSTGGQGHTGELFF,TGCGCCAGCAGCACCGGCGGACAGGGGCACACCGGGGAGCTGTTTTTT
TRBV10-3,NA,NA,TRBJ2-1,CAISELTRGSPSHEQFF,TGTGCCATCAGTGAGTTAACTAGGGGAAGCCCCTCCCATGAGCAGTTCTTC
TRBV7-2,NA,NA,TRBJ2-5,CASSSPTGLGTQYF,TGTGCCAGCAGCTCCCCAACCGGCCTGGGGACCCAGTACTTC
TRBV12-3/TRBV12-4,TRBD1,NA,TRBJ2-5,CASSTAGTGVETQYF,TGTGCCAGCAGTACAGCCGGGACAGGGGTAGAGACCCAGTACTTC
TRBV7-9,NA,NA,TRBJ1-2,CASYGVDYGYTF,TGTGCCAGCTACGGAGTAGACTATGGCTACACCTTC
TRBV7-9,NA,few,TRBJ2-1,CASSLRTMGNEQFF,TGTGCCAGCAGCCTCCGGACCATGGGGAATGAGCAGTTCTTC
TRBV20-1,NA,few,TRBJ1-1,CGGMTVEAFF,TGCGGTGGTATGACAGTTGAAGCTTTCTTT
TRBV29-1,NA,few,TRBJ2-5,CSVEDGETERETQYF,TGCAGCGTTGAAGATGGTGAGACGGAAAGAGAGACCCAGTACTTC
TRBV7-3,TRBD1,few,TRBJ2-3,CASSLTGDVGDTQYF,TGTGCCAGCAGCTTGACAGGGGATGTTGGAGATACGCAGTATTTT
TRBV19,TRBD1,NA,TRBJ1-5,CASKGQGEVQPQHF,TGTGCCAGTAAGGGACAGGGGGAGGTCCAGCCCCAGCATTTT
TRBV28,NA,many,TRBJ2-7,CASSAAGAPTDEQYF,TGTGCCAGCAGTGCCGCCGGGGCCCCCACCGACGAGCAGTACTTC
TRBV12-3/TRBV12-4,TRBD2,few,TRBJ2-5,CASGGTNLETQYF,TGTGCCAGCGGAGGGACTAACTTAGAGACCCAGTACTTC
TRBV6-1,TRBD1,few,TRBJ1-3,CASSTRSSGGAGNTIYF,TGTGCCAGCAGCACACGATCTTCAGGGGGCGCGGGAAACACCATATATTTT
TRBV6-6,TRBD2,NA,TRBJ2-3,CASGTSGRSGTDTQYF,TGTGCCAGCGGGACTAGCGGGAGGTCGGGCACAGATACGCAGTATTTT
TRBV6-2/TRBV6-3,NA,few,TRBJ2-7,CASSYNRQQYF,TGTGCCAGCAGTTACAACAGGCAGCAGTACTTC
TRBV7-9,TRBD2,NA,TRBJ2-1,CASSFLRGGGNEQFF,TGTGCCAGCAGCTTTCTTCGCGGGGGGGGCAATGAGCAGTTCTTC
TRBV20-1,NA,NA,TRBJ1-1,CSAIHWGEAFF,TGCAGTGCCATTCATTGGGGTGAAGCTTTCTTT
TRBV7-2,NA,NA,TRBJ1-3,CASSLGASIGNTIYF,TGTGCCAGCAGCTTAGGCGCGTCAATTGGAAACACCATATATTTT
TRBV20-1,NA,NA,TRBJ2-5,CSARSSSGLRPEETQYF,TGCAGTGCTAGAAGCTCCTCGGGGTTGCGGCCAGAAGAGACCCAGTACTTC
TRBV7-9,TRBD2,NA,TRBJ2-1,CASSLKSSGGDNEQFF,TGTGCCAGCAGCTTAAAGTCCAGCGGGGGGGACAATGAGCAGTTCTTC
TRBV20-1,NA,NA,TRBJ1-5,CSASRGSNQPQHF,TGCAGTGCTAGCAGGGGTAGCAATCAGCCCCAGCATTTT
TRBV5-1,NA,NA,TRBJ1-4,CASSPGQSEKLFF,TGCGCCAGCAGCCCCGGACAGAGTGAAAAACTGTTTTTT
TRBV29-1,NA,NA,TRBJ2-5,CSSSPAGAETQYF,TGCAGCTCCTCCCCGGCAGGGGCAGAGACCCAGTACTTC
TRBV28,NA,many,TRBJ2-3,CASSSGRTQYF,TGTGCCAGCAGTTCAGGCAGAACGCAGTATTTT
TRBV5-1,NA,NA,TRBJ1-5,CASSLEDSNQPQHF,TGCGCCAGCAGCTTGGAGGATTCCAATCAGCCCCAGCATTTT
TRBV29-1,NA,few,TRBJ2-2,CSGTGTRNTGELFF,TGCAGCGGGACCGGGACGAGGAACACCGGGGAGCTGTTTTTT
TRBV9,NA,NA,TRBJ1-2,CASSVAYKETQVDGYTF,TGTGCCAGCAGCGTAGCCTACAAAGAAACCCAGGTTGACGGCTACACCTTC
TRBV24-1,NA,few,TRBJ2-3,CATSDLKGVTTDTQYF,TGTGCCACCAGTGATTTGAAGGGGGTCACGACAGATACGCAGTATTTT
TRBV9,NA,few,TRBJ2-1,CASSVSTGSYNEQFF,TGTGCCAGCAGCGTCTCGACAGGTTCCTACAATGAGCAGTTCTTC
TRBV6-5,NA,few,TRBJ2-1,CASSRTRFNEQFF,TGTGCCAGCAGTCGAACGAGGTTCAATGAGCAGTTCTTC